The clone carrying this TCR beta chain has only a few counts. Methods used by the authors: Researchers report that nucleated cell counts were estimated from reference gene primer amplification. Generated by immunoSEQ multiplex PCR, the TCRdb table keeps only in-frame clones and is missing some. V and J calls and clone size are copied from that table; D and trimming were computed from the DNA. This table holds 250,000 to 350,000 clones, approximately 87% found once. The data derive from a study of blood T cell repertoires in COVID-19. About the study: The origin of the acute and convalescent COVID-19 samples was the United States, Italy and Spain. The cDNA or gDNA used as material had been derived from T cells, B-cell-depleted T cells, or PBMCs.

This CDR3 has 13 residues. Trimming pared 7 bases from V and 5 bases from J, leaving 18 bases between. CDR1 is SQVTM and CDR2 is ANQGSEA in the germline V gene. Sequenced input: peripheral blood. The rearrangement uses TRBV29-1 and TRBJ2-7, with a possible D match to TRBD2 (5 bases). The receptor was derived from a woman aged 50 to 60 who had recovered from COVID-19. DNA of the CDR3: TGCAGCGCAAGAGAGAGGGAAAGCAACGAGCAGTACTTC. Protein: CSARERESNEQYF.